These 14 T cell receptor beta chains came from one sample sequenced in a study of shared clonotypes between healthy human individuals (dated by TCRdb to about 2020). The receptor library was made with the immunoSEQ multiplex PCR assay. TCRdb carries this immuneACCESS record with in-frame sequences only. Its versions omit some clonotypes, under half of them owing to an unresolved V gene in the studies checked, with the rest unexplained. The sample has more than 1,200,000 clones on record, approximately 98.5% of them singletons. Of the sample, over 0.3% is held by the ten largest clones. The sample consisted of naive CD4+ T cells sorted from blood. Interpreted using the paper, the cell subset or site label stands for: CD45RA+ positively selected. The source of these receptors is a man aged 25-45 years in good health.

The rearrangement joins TRBV6-5 to TRBJ1-3; D remains unclear. The CDR3 is made up of 15 amino acids. The germline CDR1 and CDR2 sequences are MNHEY and SVGAGI. Trimming took off 2 bases at V and 2 bases at J, with 10 bases between the two ends. The CDR3 DNA sequence: TGTGCCAGCAGTTACGCGGGGAAGCCTGGAAACACCATATATTTT. Translation: CASSYAGKPGNTIYF.

This chain joins TRBV25-1 and TRBJ1-4, with unresolved D. Germline V gene data show CDR1 as MGHDK and CDR2 as SYGVNS. The CDR3 is 10 residues long. The ends were cut back, 6 bases at V and 5 bases at J, with 1 base in the middle. The DNA for the CDR3 is TGTGCCAGCAGAAATGAAAAACTGTTTTTT. Translating it yields CASRNEKLFF.

This clone was seen just once. V usage is TRBV27 and J usage is TRBJ1-5; the D is unclear. From germline, CDR1 is MNHEY and CDR2 SMNVEV (reference sequence). Trimming cost V 5 bases and J 1 base, with 6 bases left between them. This CDR3 is built from 13 residues. CDR3 DNA: TGTGCCAGCAGTCCCTGGAGCAATCAGCCCCAGCATTTT. This sequence encodes CASSPWSNQPQHF.

The chain employs TRBV7-2 and TRBJ2-1; 8 bases align to TRBD2. The J segment lost 3 bases and the V segment lost 4 bases, leaving 2 bases of the junction unmatched. The CDR3 consists of 14 residues. Germline V CDR1 and CDR2: SGHTA, FQGNSA. CDR3: CASSSGLVYNEQFF. DNA of the CDR3: TGTGCCAGCAGCTCGGGACTAGTCTACAATGAGCAGTTCTTC.

V is TRBV19 and J is TRBJ1-5; the D gene is possibly TRBD1 (6 bases). The CDR3 sequence is 15 residues long. Germline V gene sequence: CDR1 LNHDA, CDR2 SQIVND (reference sequence). V was clipped by 5 bases and J by 7 bases, with 18 bases between them. CDR3 bases: TGTGCCAGTAGTCCGGGGGGCGAGGGTCGGCAGCCCCAGCATTTT. This sequence encodes CASSPGGEGRQPQHF.

The V call is TRBV19, the J call TRBJ2-1; a weak D match, TRBD1 (6 bases). The CDR3 consists of 21 residues. The V gene lost 4 bases and the J gene lost 7 bases, with 35 bases spanning the gap. The V gene's germline CDR1 is LNHDA and CDR2 SQIVND (reference sequence). CDR3 bases: TGTGCCAGTAGTACCCTCGTCCCCACTCCCCGACAGGCGGTTCGGTTTAATGAGCAGTTCTTC. Its translation: CASSTLVPTPRQAVRFNEQFF.

Concerning this clone: This CDR3 is also generated by other DNA sequences in the sample. The chain recombines TRBV15 with TRBJ2-2; D ambiguous. Germline V CDR1 and CDR2: LNHNV, YYDKDF (reference sequence). This CDR3 comprises 15 residues. Trimming left V 1 base short and J 1 base short, with 7 bases between. CDR3: CATSRGAVNTGELFF. CDR3 sequence (DNA): TGTGCCACCAGCAGAGGGGCCGTGAACACCGGGGAGCTGTTTTTT. Supplemented by reference TRBV15 and TRBJ2-2, the full variable domain reads DAMVIQNPRYQVTQFGKPVTLSCSQTLNHNVMYWYQQKSSQAPKLLFHYYDKDFNNEADTPDNFQSRRPNTSFCFLDIRSPGLGDTAMYLCATSRGAVNTGELFFGEGSRLTVL.

V gene TRBV25-1 combines with J gene TRBJ2-1; D remains ambiguous. Deletions cut 4 bases from V and 6 bases from J, with 13 bases between. The CDR3 spans 14 residues. CDR1 is MGHDK and CDR2 is SYGVNS in the germline V gene. The CDR3, as DNA: TGTGCCAGCAGTGTGATGTGGGATTCCAATGAGCAGTTCTTC. Residues: CASSVMWDSNEQFF.

The chain joins TRBV5-1 to TRBJ2-3; D possibly matches TRBD1 or TRBD2 (5 bases each). V was cut by 2 bases and J by 4 bases, with 11 bases left in between. Per germline, CDR1 SGHRS and CDR2 YFSETQ. The CDR3 is made up of 14 amino acids. The CDR3 nucleotides are TGCGCCAGCAGCTTCTTTGTGGGGGCAGATACGCAGTATTTT. Protein: CASSFFVGADTQYF.

The CDR3 loop reads CASSLWGLAGQETQYF. As DNA, the CDR3 is TGTGCCAGCAGTTTATGGGGACTAGCGGGACAAGAGACCCAGTACTTC. The V call is TRBV27, the J call TRBJ2-5, with TRBD2 matching 13 bases. The CDR3 contains 16 residues. From germline, CDR1 is MNHEY and CDR2 SMNVEV (reference sequence). V lost 1 base to trimming and J lost 2 bases; unmatched junction nucleotides: 1.

This chain connects TRBV2 to TRBJ2-2, with D unresolved. Trimming took 10 bases from V and 10 from J, leaving 25 bases between them. CDR3 length: 15 amino acids. Germline V gene sequence: CDR1 SNHLY, CDR2 FYNNEI. CDR3 sequence reads: CAILPLLGYGEELFF. The CDR3 coding sequence is TGTGCCATCCTACCCTTGCTAGGGTATGGGGAGGAGCTGTTTTTT. Variable domain in full (rest from reference TRBV2 and TRBJ2-2): EPEVTQTPSHQVTQMGQEVILRCVPISNHLYFYWYRQILGQKVEFLVSFYNNEISEKSEIFDDQFSVERPDGSNFTLKIRSTKLEDSAMYFCAILPLLGYGEELFFGEGSRLTVL.

The genes are TRBV9 and TRBJ2-1; D gene ambiguous. Germline CDR1 SGDLS, CDR2 YYNGEE. The CDR3 sequence is 15 residues long. Trimming cost V 4 bases and J 0 bases, with 11 bases left between them. The CDR3 sequence: CASSLSPSSYNEQFF. The CDR3 DNA reads as TGTGCCAGCAGCCTCAGCCCAAGCTCCTACAATGAGCAGTTCTTC.

The chain uses TRBV7-3 and TRBJ2-1; D remains unclear. The germline V gene has CDR1 SGHTA and CDR2 FQGTGA. The V gene lost 3 bases and the J gene lost 9 bases, with 9 bases spanning the gap. CDR3 size: 12 residues. The CDR3 loop reads CASSFPTGEQFF. CDR3 nucleotide sequence: TGTGCCAGCAGCTTTCCGACGGGTGAGCAGTTCTTC.

Here the CDR3 DNA reads TGTGCCAGCAGTCCCACAGGGAGAGAGCAGTACTTC. It yields the protein CASSPTGREQYF. V and J are TRBV6-1 and TRBJ2-7; weak D call: TRBD1 (6 bases). Trimming left V 5 bases short and J 7 bases short, with 12 bases between. Per the germline V gene, CDR1 is MNHNS and CDR2 is SASEGT. The CDR3 sequence is 12 residues long.